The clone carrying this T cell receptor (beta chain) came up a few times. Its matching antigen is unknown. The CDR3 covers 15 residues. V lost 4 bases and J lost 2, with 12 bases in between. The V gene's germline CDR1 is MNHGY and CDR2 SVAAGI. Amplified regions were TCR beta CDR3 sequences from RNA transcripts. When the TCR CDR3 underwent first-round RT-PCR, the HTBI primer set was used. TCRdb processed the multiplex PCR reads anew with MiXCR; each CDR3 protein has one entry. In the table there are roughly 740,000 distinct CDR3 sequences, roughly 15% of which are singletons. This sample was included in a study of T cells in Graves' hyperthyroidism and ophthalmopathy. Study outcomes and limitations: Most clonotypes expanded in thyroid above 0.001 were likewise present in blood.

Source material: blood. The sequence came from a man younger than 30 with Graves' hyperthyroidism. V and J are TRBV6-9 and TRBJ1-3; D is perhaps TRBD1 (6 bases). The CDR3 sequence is CASSSTGLAGNTIYF. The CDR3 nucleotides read TGTGCCAGCAGTTCCACAGGGTTGGCTGGAAACACCATATATTTT.